This T cell receptor (beta chain) was sequenced in a study of regulatory T cells in long-lasting Graves disease. From germline, CDR1 is MNHEY and CDR2 SMNVEV (reference sequence). The CDR3 runs to 14 residues. V dropped 5 bases and J dropped 1 base, with 11 bases sitting between them. Time point here: persistent/refractory GD, antithyroid drugs over 5 years with positive TRAb. Extracted PBMC RNA gave rise to the TCR library. Xi'an, China, was home to the endocrinology department that provided patients. About this clonotype itself: Antigen unknown.

Relying on iRepertoire HTBI primers and Arm-PCR of CDR3 regions, the team built TCR beta libraries. Original data processing: Identified across the samples were around 62 TRBV segments and roughly 14 TRBJ segments. TCRdb re-derived calls from the multiplex PCR reads in MiXCR, one entry per CDR3 protein. The authors' filters were not applied to this entry. The sample carries 400,000 to 500,000 distinct CDR3 sequences, roughly a fifth recorded once. Overall study results and limits: Limited samples may have lowered accuracy. Among the persistent patients, 2,500 to 3,000 public clonotypes were shared, more than the approximately 1,000 shared among new patients.

The chain is built from TRBV27 and TRBJ1-2; D unclear. The material sequenced was peripheral blood mononuclear cells (PBMCs), taken when the disease was refractory, from a patient treated with antithyroid drugs. The sequence was obtained from a female donor with Graves disease. CDR3 DNA: TGTGCCAGCAGTCCTGGACGAGATAACTATGGCTACACCTTC. It encodes CASSPGRDNYGYTF.